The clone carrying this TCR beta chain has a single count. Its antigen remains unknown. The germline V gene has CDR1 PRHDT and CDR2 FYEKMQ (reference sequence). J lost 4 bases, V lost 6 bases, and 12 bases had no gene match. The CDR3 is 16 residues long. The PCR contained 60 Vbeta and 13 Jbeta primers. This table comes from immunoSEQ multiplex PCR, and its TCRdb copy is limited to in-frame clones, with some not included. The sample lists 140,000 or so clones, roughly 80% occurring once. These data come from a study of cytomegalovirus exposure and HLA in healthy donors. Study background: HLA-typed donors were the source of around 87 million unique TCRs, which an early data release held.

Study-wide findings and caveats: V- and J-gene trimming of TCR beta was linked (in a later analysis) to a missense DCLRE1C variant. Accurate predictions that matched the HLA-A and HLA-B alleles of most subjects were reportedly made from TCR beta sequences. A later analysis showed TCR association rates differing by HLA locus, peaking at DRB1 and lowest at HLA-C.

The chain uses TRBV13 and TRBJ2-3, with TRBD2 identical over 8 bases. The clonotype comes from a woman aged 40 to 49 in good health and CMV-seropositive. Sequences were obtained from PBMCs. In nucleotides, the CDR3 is TGTGCCAGCAGATCCCTTAGCGGGGAGGTTCCAGATACGCAGTATTTT. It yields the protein CASRSLSGEVPDTQYF. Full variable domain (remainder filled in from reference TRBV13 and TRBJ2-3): AAGVIQSPRHLIKEKRETATLKCYPIPRHDTVYWYQQGPGQDPQFLISFYEKMQSDKGSIPDRFSAQQFSDYHSELNMSSLELGDSALYFCASRSLSGEVPDTQYFGPGTRLTVL.